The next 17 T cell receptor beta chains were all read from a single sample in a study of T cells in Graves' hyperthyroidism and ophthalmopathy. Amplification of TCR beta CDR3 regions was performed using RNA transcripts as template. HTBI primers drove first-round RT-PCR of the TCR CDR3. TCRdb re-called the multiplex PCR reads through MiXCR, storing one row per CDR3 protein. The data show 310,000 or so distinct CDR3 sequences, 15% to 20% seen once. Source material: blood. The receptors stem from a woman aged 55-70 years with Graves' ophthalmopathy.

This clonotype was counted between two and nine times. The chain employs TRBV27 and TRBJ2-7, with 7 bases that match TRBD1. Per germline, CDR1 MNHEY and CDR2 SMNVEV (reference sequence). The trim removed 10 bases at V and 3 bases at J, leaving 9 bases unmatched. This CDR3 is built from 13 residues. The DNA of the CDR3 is TGTGCCACCCACTGGACAGGCCTCTACGAGCAGTACTTC. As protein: CATHWTGLYEQYF.

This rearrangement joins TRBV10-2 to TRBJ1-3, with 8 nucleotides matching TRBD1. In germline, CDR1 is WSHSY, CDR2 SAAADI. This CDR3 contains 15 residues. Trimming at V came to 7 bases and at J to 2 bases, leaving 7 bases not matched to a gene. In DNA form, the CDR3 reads TGCGCCAGCACCACGACAGGGGTAGCTGGAAACACCATATATTTT. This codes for CASTTTGVAGNTIYF.

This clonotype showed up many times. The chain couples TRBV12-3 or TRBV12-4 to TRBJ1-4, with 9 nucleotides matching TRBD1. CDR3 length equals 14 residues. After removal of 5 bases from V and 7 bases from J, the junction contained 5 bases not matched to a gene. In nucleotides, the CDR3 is TGTGCCAGCAGTACCGGGACAGGGAGTGAAAAACTGTTTTTT. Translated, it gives CASSTGTGSEKLFF.

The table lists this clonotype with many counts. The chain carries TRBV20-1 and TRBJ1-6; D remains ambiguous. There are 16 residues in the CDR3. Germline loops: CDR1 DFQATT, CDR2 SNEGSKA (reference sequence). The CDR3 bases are TGCAGCGCAGAAAGGTCATTCGGCGGATGGGATTCACCCCTCCACTTT. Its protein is CSAERSFGGWDSPLHF.

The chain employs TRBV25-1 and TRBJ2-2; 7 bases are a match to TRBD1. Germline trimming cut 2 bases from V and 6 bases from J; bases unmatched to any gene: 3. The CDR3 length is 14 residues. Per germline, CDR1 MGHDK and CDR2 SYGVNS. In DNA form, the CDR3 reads TGTGCCAGCAGTGAAGCGACAGGGCCCGGGGAGCTGTTTTTT. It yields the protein CASSEATGPGELFF. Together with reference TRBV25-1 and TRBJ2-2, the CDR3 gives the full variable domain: EADIYQTPRYLVIGTGKKITLECSQTMGHDKMYWYQQDPGMELHLIHYSYGVNSTEKGDLSSESTVSRIRTEHFPLTLESARPSHTSQYLCASSEATGPGELFFGEGSRLTVL.

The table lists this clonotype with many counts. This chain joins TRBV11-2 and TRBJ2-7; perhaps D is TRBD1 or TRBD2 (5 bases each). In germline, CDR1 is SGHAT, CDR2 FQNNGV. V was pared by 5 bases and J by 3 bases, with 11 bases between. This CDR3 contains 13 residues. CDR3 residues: CASSPRDVYEQYF. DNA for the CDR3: TGTGCCAGCAGCCCCCGGGACGTCTACGAGCAGTACTTC.

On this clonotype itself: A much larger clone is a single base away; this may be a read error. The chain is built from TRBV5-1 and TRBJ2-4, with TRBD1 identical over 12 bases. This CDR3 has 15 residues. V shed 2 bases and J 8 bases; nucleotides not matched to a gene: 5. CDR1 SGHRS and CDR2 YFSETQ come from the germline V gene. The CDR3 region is CASSFSGQGAHIQYF. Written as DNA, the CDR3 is TGCGCCAGCAGCTTCTCGGGACAGGGGGCGCACATTCAGTACTTC.

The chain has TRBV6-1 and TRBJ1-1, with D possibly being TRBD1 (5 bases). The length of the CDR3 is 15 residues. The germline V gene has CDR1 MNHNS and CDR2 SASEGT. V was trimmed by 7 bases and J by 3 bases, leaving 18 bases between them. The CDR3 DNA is TGTGCCAGCACCACCAAGGGGAGGGTCCACACTGAAGCTTTCTTT. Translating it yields CASTTKGRVHTEAFF.

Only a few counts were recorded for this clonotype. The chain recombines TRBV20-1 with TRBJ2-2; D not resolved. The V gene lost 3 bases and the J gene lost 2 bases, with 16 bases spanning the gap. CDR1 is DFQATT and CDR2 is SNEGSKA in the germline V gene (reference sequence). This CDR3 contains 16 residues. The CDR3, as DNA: TGCAGTGCTAGGCCCTCTCACGCAGGAAACACCGGGGAGCTGTTTTTT. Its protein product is CSARPSHAGNTGELFF.

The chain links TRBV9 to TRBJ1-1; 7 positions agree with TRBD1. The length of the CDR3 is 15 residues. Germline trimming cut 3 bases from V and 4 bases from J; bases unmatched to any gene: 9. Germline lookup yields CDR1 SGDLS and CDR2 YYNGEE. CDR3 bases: TGTGCCAGCAGCGCTGACAACAGGGGAACCACTGAAGCTTTCTTT. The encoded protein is CASSADNRGTTEAFF. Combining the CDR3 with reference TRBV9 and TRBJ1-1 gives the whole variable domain DSGVTQTPKHLITATGQRVTLRCSPRSGDLSVYWYQQSLDQGLQFLIQYYNGEERAKGNILERFSAQQFPDLHSELNLSSLELGDSALYFCASSADNRGTTEAFFGQGTRLTVV.

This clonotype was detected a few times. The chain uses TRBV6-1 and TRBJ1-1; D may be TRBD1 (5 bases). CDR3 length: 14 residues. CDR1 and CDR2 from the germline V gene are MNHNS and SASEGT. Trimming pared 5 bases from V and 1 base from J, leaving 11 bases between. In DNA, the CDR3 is TGTGCCAGCAGTAGACAGCAGACGAACACTGAAGCTTTCTTT. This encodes CASSRQQTNTEAFF.

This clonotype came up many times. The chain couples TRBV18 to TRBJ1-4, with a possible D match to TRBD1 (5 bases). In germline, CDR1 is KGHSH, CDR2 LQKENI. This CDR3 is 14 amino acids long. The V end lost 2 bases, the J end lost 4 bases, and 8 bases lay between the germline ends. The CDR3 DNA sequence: TGTGCCAGCTCACCATCACAGGTTAATGAAAAACTGTTTTTT. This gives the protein CASSPSQVNEKLFF.

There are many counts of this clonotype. This chain's CDR3 is CAISEGGNQETQYF. CDR3 nucleotides: TGTGCCATCAGTGAAGGGGGGAACCAAGAGACCCAGTACTTC. The J gene is TRBJ2-5, the V gene TRBV10-3, with D perhaps assigned TRBD1 or TRBD2 (6 bases each). Germline loops: CDR1 ENHRY, CDR2 SYGVKD. The V end was cut by 3 bases, the J end by 0 bases, with 8 bases between. CDR3 size: 14 residues.

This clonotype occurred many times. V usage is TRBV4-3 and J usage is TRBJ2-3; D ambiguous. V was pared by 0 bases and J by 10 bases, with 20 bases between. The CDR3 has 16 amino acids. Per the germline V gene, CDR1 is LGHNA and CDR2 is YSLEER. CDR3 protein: CASSQDALSFLASQYF. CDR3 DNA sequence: TGCGCCAGCAGCCAAGATGCTCTGAGTTTTCTGGCTTCGCAGTATTTT.

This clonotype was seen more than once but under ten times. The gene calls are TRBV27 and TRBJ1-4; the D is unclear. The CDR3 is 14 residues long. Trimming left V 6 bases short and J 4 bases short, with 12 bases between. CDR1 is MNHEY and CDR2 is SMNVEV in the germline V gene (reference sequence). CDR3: CASSPGPVNEKLFF. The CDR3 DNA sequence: TGTGCCAGCAGCCCCGGACCGGTTAATGAAAAACTGTTTTTT.

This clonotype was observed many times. The CDR3 region is CASSLTPTAPTAFF. In DNA, the CDR3 is TGTGCCAGCAGCTTAACCCCGACTGCACCTACAGCTTTCTTT. The rearrangement joins TRBV7-2 to TRBJ1-1; D remains ambiguous. The CDR3 consists of 14 residues. V shed 2 bases and J shed 10 bases, with 17 bases lying between them. Germline V gene sequence: CDR1 SGHTA, CDR2 FQGNSA.

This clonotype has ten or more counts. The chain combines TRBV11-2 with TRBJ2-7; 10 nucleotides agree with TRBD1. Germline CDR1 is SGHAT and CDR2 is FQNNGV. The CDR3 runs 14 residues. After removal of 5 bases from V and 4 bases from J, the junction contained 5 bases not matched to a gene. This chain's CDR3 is CASSTGTGVYEQYF. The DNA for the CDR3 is TGTGCCAGCAGCACCGGGACAGGGGTTTACGAGCAGTACTTC.